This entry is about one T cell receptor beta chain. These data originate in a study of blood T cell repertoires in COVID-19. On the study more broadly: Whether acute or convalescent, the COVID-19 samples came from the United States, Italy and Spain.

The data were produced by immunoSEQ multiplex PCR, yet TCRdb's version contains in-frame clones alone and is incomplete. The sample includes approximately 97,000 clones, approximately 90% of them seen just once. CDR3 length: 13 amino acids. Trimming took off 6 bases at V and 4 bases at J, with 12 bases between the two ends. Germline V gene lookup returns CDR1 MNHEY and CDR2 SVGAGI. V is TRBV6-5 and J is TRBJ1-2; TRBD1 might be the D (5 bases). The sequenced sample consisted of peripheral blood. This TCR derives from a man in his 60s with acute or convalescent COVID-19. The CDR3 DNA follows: TGTGCCAGCAGCCCGCCAGGGCTCTATGGCTACACCTTC. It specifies CASSPPGLYGYTF.